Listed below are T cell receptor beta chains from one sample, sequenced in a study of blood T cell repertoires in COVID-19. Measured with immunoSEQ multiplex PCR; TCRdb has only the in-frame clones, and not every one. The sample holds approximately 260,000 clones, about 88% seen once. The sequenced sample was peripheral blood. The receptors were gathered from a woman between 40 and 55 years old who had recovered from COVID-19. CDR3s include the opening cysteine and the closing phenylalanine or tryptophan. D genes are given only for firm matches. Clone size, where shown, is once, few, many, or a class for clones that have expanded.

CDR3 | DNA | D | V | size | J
CAISEAERGRQETQYF | TGTGCCATCAGTGAGGCGGAGCGGGGGCGTCAAGAGACCCAGTACTTC | TRBD2 | TRBV10-3 | NA | TRBJ2-5
CASGFINQPQHF | TGTGCTAGTGGTTTCATCAATCAGCCCCAGCATTTT | NA | TRBV12-5 | NA | TRBJ1-5
CASSYSSGTYEQYF | TGTGCCAGCAGTTACTCGTCGGGTACCTACGAGCAGTACTTC | NA | TRBV6-6 | NA | TRBJ2-7
CASSSYLETDTYEQYF | TGTGCCAGTAGCTCTTATCTCGAGACAGATACCTACGAGCAGTACTTC | NA | TRBV19 | NA | TRBJ2-7
CASSFQQYTGELFF | TGTGCCAGCAGCTTTCAACAGTACACCGGGGAGCTGTTTTTT | NA | TRBV5-5 | NA | TRBJ2-2
CATRSPTGYQETQYF | TGTGCCACCAGGAGTCCCACGGGGTACCAAGAGACCCAGTACTTC | NA | TRBV27 | few | TRBJ2-5
CASSQDRGGPRGGYTF | TGTGCCAGCAGCCAAGATCGGGGGGGGCCGAGGGGTGGCTACACCTTC | NA | TRBV3-1/TRBV3-2 | once | TRBJ1-2
CASSTTQRTLTYQPQHF | TGTGCCAGTAGTACAACCCAGCGGACCCTCACCTATCAGCCCCAGCATTTT | NA | TRBV19 | NA | TRBJ1-5
CASSSTALKTQYF | TGTGCCAGCAGCTCGACAGCGTTAAAGACCCAGTACTTC | NA | TRBV7-2 | NA | TRBJ2-5
CASSRDGDQPQHF | TGTGCCAGCAGCCGAGACGGGGATCAGCCCCAGCATTTT | NA | TRBV11-2 | few | TRBJ1-5
CASSFSPLAGGTETQYF | TGCGCCAGCAGCTTTAGTCCCCTAGCGGGAGGCACGGAGACCCAGTACTTC | TRBD2 | TRBV5-1 | NA | TRBJ2-5
CASSQEDSNNQPQHF | TGCGCCAGCAGCCAAGAGGACAGTAACAATCAGCCCCAGCATTTT | NA | TRBV4-1 | NA | TRBJ1-5
CASSFAGAGNTIYF | TGTGCCAGCAGCTTCGCAGGGGCTGGAAACACCATATATTTT | NA | TRBV7-9 | NA | TRBJ1-3
CASSLSYRVAGGNTIYF | TGTGCCAGCAGCTTGAGTTACAGGGTAGCGGGCGGAAACACCATATATTTT | NA | TRBV5-5 | NA | TRBJ1-3
CASREAPLTNYGYTF | TGTGCCTCCCGCGAAGCCCCGCTAACTAACTATGGCTACACCTTC | NA | TRBV19 | NA | TRBJ1-2
CATSDTGQGTLPYEQYF | TGTGCCACCAGTGATACCGGACAGGGAACCCTACCCTACGAGCAGTACTTC | TRBD1 | TRBV24-1 | once | TRBJ2-7
CASSPRTSGSTGELFF | TGTGCCAGCAGCCCCCGGACTAGCGGGAGTACCGGGGAGCTGTTTTTT | TRBD2 | TRBV7-8 | NA | TRBJ2-2
CASSIRQGTHTGELFF | TGTGCCAGTAGTATTCGGCAGGGTACCCACACCGGGGAGCTGTTTTTT | NA | TRBV19 | once | TRBJ2-2
CASRRTGDPLNEQYF | TGTGCCAGCCGGCGTACAGGGGACCCCCTGAACGAGCAGTACTTC | TRBD1 | TRBV4-2 | NA | TRBJ2-7
CASSSPGLSGHEQYF | TGCGCCAGCAGCTCCCCGGGACTATCAGGACACGAGCAGTACTTC | TRBD2 | TRBV5-1 | NA | TRBJ2-7
CASRSRDRDYGYTF | TGTGCCAGCAGGAGCCGGGACAGGGACTATGGCTACACCTTC | TRBD1 | TRBV6-5 | NA | TRBJ1-2
CASSDLSGGIYEQYF | TGTGCCAGCAGTGACTTAAGCGGGGGGATCTACGAGCAGTACTTC | TRBD2 | TRBV27 | NA | TRBJ2-7
CASRQGSGNTIYF | TGTGCCAGTAGACAGGGCTCTGGAAACACCATATATTTT | NA | TRBV19 | NA | TRBJ1-3
CASSSRRGQGNEQYF | TGCGCCAGCAGCTCACGGCGGGGGCAAGGGAACGAGCAGTACTTC | NA | TRBV4-1 | few | TRBJ2-7
CASSQVGGANQPQHF | TGCGCCAGCAGCCAAGTTGGAGGAGCAAATCAGCCCCAGCATTTT | NA | TRBV4-3 | NA | TRBJ1-5
CASSLGTGYTF | TGTGCCAGCAGTTTAGGGACAGGCTACACCTTC | NA | TRBV12-3/TRBV12-4 | once | TRBJ1-2
CASSLDRGYQPQHF | TGTGCCAGCAGCTTGGACAGGGGTTATCAGCCCCAGCATTTT | TRBD1 | TRBV5-5 | NA | TRBJ1-5
CASSPPSSRNEQFF | TGTGCCAGCTCACCACCCTCCTCACGGAATGAGCAGTTCTTC | NA | TRBV18 | NA | TRBJ2-1
CASSRQALYGYTF | TGTGCCAGCAGCAGACAGGCCCTCTATGGCTACACCTTC | NA | TRBV6-2/TRBV6-3 | NA | TRBJ1-2
CASSLGTGRKVETQYF | TGTGCCAGCAGTCTAGGGACAGGGAGGAAGGTTGAGACCCAGTACTTC | TRBD1 | TRBV28 | NA | TRBJ2-5
CASTRDSHNEQFF | TGTGCCAGCACCAGGGACAGTCACAATGAGCAGTTCTTC | TRBD1 | TRBV2 | once | TRBJ2-1
CASSWTPQGANTEAFF | TGTGCCAGCAGCTGGACCCCACAGGGGGCTAACACTGAAGCTTTCTTT | NA | TRBV21-1 | NA | TRBJ1-1
CASSLLTSGGRKQYF | TGTGCCAGCAGCTTACTTACTAGCGGGGGCCGCAAGCAGTACTTC | TRBD2 | TRBV7-2 | few | TRBJ2-7
CASSYSGVNQPQHF | TGTGCCAGCAGTTACTCAGGAGTTAATCAGCCCCAGCATTTT | NA | TRBV6-5 | NA | TRBJ1-5
CASSLGTSKETQYF | TGTGCCAGCAGTCTTGGGACTAGCAAAGAGACCCAGTACTTC | TRBD2 | TRBV6-5 | NA | TRBJ2-5
CASSPLGDIHGYTF | TGTGCCAGCAGCCCCCTCGGGGACATTCATGGCTACACCTTC | NA | TRBV13 | NA | TRBJ1-2
CASSLVAGQGNSPLHF | TGTGCCAGCAGCTTAGTAGCGGGACAGGGAAATTCACCCCTCCACTTT | TRBD1 | TRBV7-9 | NA | TRBJ1-6
CASSDRGWYEQYF | TGTGCCTCAAGCGACAGGGGCTGGTACGAGCAGTACTTC | TRBD1 | TRBV30 | NA | TRBJ2-7
CASSVRLAGTDTQYF | TGTGCCAGCAGCGTGCGCCTAGCGGGCACAGATACGCAGTATTTT | TRBD2 | TRBV5-8 | NA | TRBJ2-3
CASSLVGGSLREYEQYF | TGTGCCAGCAGCTTAGTAGGAGGGTCCCTGAGGGAATACGAGCAGTACTTC | NA | TRBV7-2 | NA | TRBJ2-7
CATSAWAGGTSGANVLTF | TGTGCCACCAGTGCTTGGGCAGGGGGTACCTCTGGGGCCAACGTCCTGACTTTC | TRBD1 | TRBV24-1 | NA | TRBJ2-6
CASSPPRQISSYNEQFF | TGTGCCAGCAGTCCACCCCGACAGATTAGCTCCTACAATGAGCAGTTCTTC | NA | TRBV27 | NA | TRBJ2-1
CASSWTSGSETQYF | TGTGCCAGCAGTTGGACTAGCGGGAGCGAGACCCAGTACTTC | TRBD2 | TRBV6-5 | NA | TRBJ2-5
CASSFSGGASNEQFF | TGTGCCAGCAGCTTTAGCGGGGGGGCCTCCAATGAGCAGTTCTTC | TRBD2 | TRBV11-2 | NA | TRBJ2-1
CASSLAGGLNTGELFF | TGTGCCAGCAGCTTAGCGGGGGGCCTAAACACCGGGGAGCTGTTTTTT | NA | TRBV11-2 | NA | TRBJ2-2
CSVEWTSGAADTQYF | TGCAGCGTTGAGTGGACTAGCGGGGCGGCAGATACGCAGTATTTT | TRBD2 | TRBV29-1 | NA | TRBJ2-3
CASSPTGLPEQYF | TGTGCCAGCTCACCGACGGGACTCCCTGAGCAGTACTTC | NA | TRBV18 | NA | TRBJ2-7
CAISEGTGRETQYF | TGTGCCATCAGTGAGGGGACAGGGCGGGAGACCCAGTACTTC | TRBD1 | TRBV10-3 | NA | TRBJ2-5
CASSVRGGADTQYF | TGTGCCAGCAGCGTGAGGGGAGGGGCAGATACGCAGTATTTT | TRBD2 | TRBV9 | NA | TRBJ2-3
CASSQWDRVYNEQFF | TGTGCCAGCAGCCAATGGGACAGGGTATACAATGAGCAGTTCTTC | TRBD1 | TRBV3-1/TRBV3-2 | NA | TRBJ2-1
CASRTGGGYGYTF | TGTGCCAGCAGGACAGGGGGAGGGTATGGCTACACCTTC | TRBD1 | TRBV2 | NA | TRBJ1-2